This is a list of T cell receptor beta chains from one sample in a study of OX40 agonist ivuxolimab in advanced cancers. The method was immunoSEQ multiplex PCR; TCRdb's version includes in-frame clones alone and lacks a portion of them. The repertoire holds around 120,000 clones, with 85% to 90% as singletons. The sequenced sample was CD4+ or CD8+ T cells sorted from blood, obtained in a trial of the OX40 agonist ivuxolimab. All receptors derive from an adult with an advanced solid tumor such as melanoma, head and neck, liver or kidney cancer. Both conserved end residues are part of each CDR3. The D gene is left open where the match is weak. Expanded clones get a size class; other rows say once, few or many, or leave the size out.

NA	TRBD2	TRBV4-3	TRBJ2-1	CASSQDTGRDEQFF	TGCGCCAGCAGCCAAGATACTGGGAGGGATGAGCAGTTCTTC
once	NA	TRBV20-1	TRBJ2-1	CSGQIYNEQFF	TGCAGTGGCCAGATCTACAATGAGCAGTTCTTC
once	TRBD2	TRBV7-2	TRBJ2-3	CASSWTSGDTDTQYF	TGTGCCAGCAGCTGGACTAGCGGGGACACAGATACGCAGTATTTT
once	NA	TRBV11-2	TRBJ2-1	CASSLVVVGLYNEQFF	TGTGCCAGCAGCTTAGTGGTCGTTGGTCTCTACAATGAGCAGTTCTTC
NA	NA	TRBV29-1	TRBJ1-1	CSVEGRGWNTEAFF	TGCAGCGTTGAAGGGAGAGGTTGGAACACTGAAGCTTTCTTT
NA	NA	TRBV2	TRBJ2-3	CASSRLTDTQYF	TGTGCCAGCAGCCGACTAACAGATACGCAGTATTTT
NA	TRBD1	TRBV29-1	TRBJ1-2	CSALTGEHGYTF	TGCAGCGCTCTAACAGGGGAGCATGGCTACACCTTC
NA	TRBD2	TRBV5-1	TRBJ2-1	CASRIQRGYNEQFF	TGCGCCAGCAGAATCCAGCGGGGGTACAATGAGCAGTTCTTC
NA	NA	TRBV27	TRBJ2-7	CASSFTGYEQYF	TGTGCCAGCAGTTTTACAGGATACGAGCAGTACTTC
NA	NA	TRBV9	TRBJ2-1	CASSVERGEQFF	TGTGCCAGCAGCGTAGAACGGGGTGAGCAGTTCTTC
NA	NA	TRBV30	TRBJ1-4	CAWSGTEKLFF	TGTGCCTGGAGTGGAACAGAAAAACTGTTTTTT
NA	NA	TRBV19	TRBJ1-5	CASSIDINQPQHF	TGTGCCAGTAGTATAGACATCAATCAGCCCCAGCATTTT
NA	NA	TRBV15	TRBJ2-2	CATAAGAANTGELFF	TGTGCCACCGCGGCGGGGGCCGCGAACACCGGGGAGCTGTTTTTT
NA	TRBD2	TRBV30	TRBJ2-1	CAWSSLAGGINEQFF	TGTGCCTGGAGTTCACTAGCGGGGGGGATCAATGAGCAGTTCTTC
NA	TRBD1	TRBV2	TRBJ1-2	CASSDGPGTVYGYTF	TGTGCCAGCAGTGATGGTCCCGGGACAGTCTATGGCTACACCTTC
NA	NA	TRBV5-1	TRBJ2-6	CASSLSAAGANVLTF	TGCGCCAGCAGCTTGTCGGCAGCTGGGGCCAACGTCCTGACTTTC
NA	NA	TRBV11-1	TRBJ1-6	CASSLKEVSPLHF	TGTGCCAGCAGCTTAAAAGAGGTGTCACCCCTCCACTTT
few	NA	TRBV19	TRBJ1-2	CASSPLGGYGYTF	TGTGCCAGTAGCCCACTCGGAGGCTATGGCTACACCTTC
NA	NA	TRBV11-3	TRBJ2-7	CASSLGTPHYEQYF	TGTGCCAGCAGCTTGGGGACTCCGCACTACGAGCAGTACTTC
few	TRBD1	TRBV6-1	TRBJ2-7	CATETGEAAYEQYF	TGTGCCACCGAGACAGGGGAGGCAGCCTACGAGCAGTACTTC
NA	TRBD1	TRBV6-1	TRBJ2-5	CASSGTSTGESKETQYF	TGTGCCAGCAGTGGGACTTCTACAGGGGAATCTAAAGAGACCCAGTACTTC
NA	NA	TRBV18	TRBJ1-1	CASSPRGRSGARGTEAFF	TGTGCCAGCTCACCACGAGGCAGAAGCGGGGCCCGCGGCACTGAAGCTTTCTTT
NA	NA	TRBV9	TRBJ1-4	CASSVDSGATNEKLFF	TGTGCCAGCAGCGTAGACAGTGGGGCAACTAATGAAAAACTGTTTTTT
NA	NA	TRBV18	TRBJ1-1	CASSPPRTGAEDTEAFF	TGTGCCAGCTCACCACCGAGGACGGGGGCGGAGGACACTGAAGCTTTCTTT
NA	NA	TRBV6-5	TRBJ1-5	CAGHQDSNQPQHF	TGTGCCGGGCATCAGGATAGCAATCAGCCCCAGCATTTT
few	TRBD1	TRBV4-3	TRBJ1-2	CASSQDRSRGYTF	TGCGCCAGCAGCCAGGACAGGTCCAGGGGCTACACCTTC
NA	TRBD1	TRBV6-4	TRBJ2-3	CASSPGQGASDTQYF	TGTGCCAGCAGTCCGGGACAGGGGGCTTCAGATACGCAGTATTTT
NA	TRBD1	TRBV18	TRBJ1-4	CASSAQGGTNEKLFF	TGTGCCAGCTCAGCACAAGGGGGCACTAATGAAAAACTGTTTTTT
NA	TRBD1	TRBV10-3	TRBJ1-5	CAISPGQAHQPQHF	TGTGCCATCAGCCCGGGACAGGCTCATCAGCCCCAGCATTTT